Listed below are T cell receptor beta chains from one sample, sequenced in a study of blood T cell repertoires in COVID-19. Sequenced by immunoSEQ multiplex PCR; TCRdb stores in-frame clones only, minus some. The sample records 150,000 to 200,000 clones, approximately 86% being singletons. The sample was PBMCs or T cells enriched from blood (not recorded which). The source is a woman aged 40 to 50 in a cohort exposed to, infected with or recovered from COVID-19 (not recorded which). Each CDR3 is given with its conserved first and last residue. D genes are given only for firm matches. Clone size appears in some rows only: once, few, many, or a class for an expanded clone.

size: few; J: TRBJ2-2; D: .; V: TRBV6-5; CDR3: CASSYSERRAGELFF; DNA: TGTGCCAGCAGTTACTCGGAGCGGCGTGCCGGGGAGCTGTTTTTT
size: once; J: TRBJ1-5; D: .; V: TRBV28; CDR3: CASSLLQGDQPQHF; DNA: TGTGCCAGCAGTTTATTACAGGGAGATCAGCCCCAGCATTTT
size: .; J: TRBJ2-7; D: .; V: TRBV5-5; CDR3: CASSFVANTFSYEQYF; DNA: TGTGCCAGCAGCTTCGTAGCCAACACATTCTCCTACGAGCAGTACTTC
size: .; J: TRBJ2-7; D: TRBD1; V: TRBV5-1; CDR3: CASSLEGQAYEQYF; DNA: TGCGCCAGCAGCTTGGAGGGACAGGCCTACGAGCAGTACTTC
size: .; J: TRBJ2-3; D: TRBD2; V: TRBV2; CDR3: CASTRLAGGPTDTQYF; DNA: TGTGCCAGCACGCGACTAGCGGGGGGGCCAACAGATACGCAGTATTTT
size: .; J: TRBJ1-1; D: .; V: TRBV30; CDR3: CAWIPRKAGMNTEAFF; DNA: TGTGCCTGGATTCCCCGTAAGGCAGGGATGAACACTGAAGCTTTCTTT
size: .; J: TRBJ1-1; D: TRBD1; V: TRBV20-1; CDR3: CSRHRGTEAFF; DNA: TGCAGTCGGCACAGGGGCACTGAAGCTTTCTTT
size: .; J: TRBJ2-4; D: .; V: TRBV25-1; CDR3: CASSDITDSYAKNIQYF; DNA: TGTGCCAGCAGTGACATAACAGATTCGTACGCCAAAAACATTCAGTACTTC
size: .; J: TRBJ2-7; D: TRBD2; V: TRBV25-1; CDR3: CASRGLAGAGEQYF; DNA: TGTGCCAGCAGGGGACTAGCGGGAGCTGGAGAGCAGTACTTC
size: .; J: TRBJ1-2; D: TRBD1; V: TRBV28; CDR3: CASSLLLGQGSTGYGYTF; DNA: TGTGCCAGCAGTTTATTGTTGGGACAGGGCAGTACGGGCTATGGCTACACCTTC
size: once; J: TRBJ1-5; D: TRBD1; V: TRBV6-5; CDR3: CASSSGGRVSNQPQHF; DNA: TGTGCCAGCAGTTCAGGGGGACGGGTCAGCAATCAGCCCCAGCATTTT
size: .; J: TRBJ2-2; D: TRBD2; V: TRBV7-2; CDR3: CASSFASGNTGELFF; DNA: TGTGCCAGCAGCTTCGCTAGCGGTAACACCGGGGAGCTGTTTTTT
size: .; J: TRBJ1-1; D: .; V: TRBV15; CDR3: CATSRELGVNTEAFF; DNA: TGTGCCACCAGCAGAGAGCTCGGGGTGAACACTGAAGCTTTCTTT
size: .; J: TRBJ2-1; D: .; V: TRBV5-1; CDR3: CASSLGTNEQFF; DNA: TGCGCCAGCAGCCTCGGGACTAATGAGCAGTTCTTC
size: many; J: TRBJ2-5; D: TRBD2; V: TRBV7-9; CDR3: CASSPTSGKETQYF; DNA: TGTGCCAGCAGTCCTACTAGCGGCAAAGAGACCCAGTACTTC
size: .; J: TRBJ1-4; D: .; V: TRBV3-1/TRBV3-2; CDR3: CASSQVLNEKLFF; DNA: TGTGCCAGCAGCCAAGTCTTAAATGAAAAACTGTTTTTT
size: .; J: TRBJ2-2; D: TRBD2; V: TRBV7-2; CDR3: CASSRGGNTGELFF; DNA: TGTGCCAGCTCACGGGGGGGGAACACCGGGGAGCTGTTTTTT
size: .; J: TRBJ2-7; D: TRBD1; V: TRBV11-2; CDR3: CASSLGPGQGDTYEQYF; DNA: TGTGCCAGCAGCTTGGGGCCGGGACAGGGGGACACCTACGAGCAGTACTTC
size: .; J: TRBJ2-7; D: TRBD1; V: TRBV13; CDR3: CASSIQGAGRREQYF; DNA: TGTGCCAGCAGCATACAGGGGGCTGGTCGTCGAGAGCAGTACTTC
size: .; J: TRBJ1-2; D: TRBD1; V: TRBV15; CDR3: CATSRDRGSYGYTF; DNA: TGTGCCACCAGCCGGGACAGGGGGTCCTATGGCTACACCTTC
size: .; J: TRBJ1-1; D: .; V: TRBV28; CDR3: CASSFPLRGRDTEAFF; DNA: TGTGCCAGCAGTTTCCCCCTCAGGGGTAGGGACACTGAAGCTTTCTTT
size: .; J: TRBJ1-1; D: .; V: TRBV11-2; CDR3: CASSILQGPNTEAFF; DNA: TGTGCCAGCAGCATTTTACAGGGACCGAACACTGAAGCTTTCTTT
size: few; J: TRBJ1-2; D: .; V: TRBV28; CDR3: CASGGERGYGYTF; DNA: TGTGCCAGCGGGGGCGAGAGGGGTTATGGCTACACCTTC
size: .; J: TRBJ2-7; D: TRBD2; V: TRBV19; CDR3: CATNRGGNSYEQYF; DNA: TGTGCCACCAACCGGGGGGGCAACTCCTACGAGCAGTACTTC
size: .; J: TRBJ1-1; D: TRBD1; V: TRBV27; CDR3: CASSYYTGGTEAFF; DNA: TGTGCCAGCAGTTATTACACAGGGGGCACTGAAGCTTTCTTT
size: .; J: TRBJ2-5; D: .; V: TRBV28; CDR3: CASSPERKLKETQYF; DNA: TGTGCCAGCAGCCCAGAGCGGAAATTGAAAGAGACCCAGTACTTC
size: .; J: TRBJ2-5; D: TRBD2; V: TRBV27; CDR3: CASSLQLAGLETQYF; DNA: TGTGCCAGCAGCCTCCAACTAGCGGGGCTAGAGACCCAGTACTTC
size: .; J: TRBJ2-3; D: TRBD1; V: TRBV4-1; CDR3: CASSRGQGSDTQYF; DNA: TGCGCCAGCAGCCGCGGACAGGGGTCAGATACGCAGTATTTT
size: .; J: TRBJ2-1; D: .; V: TRBV4-3; CDR3: CASSRVGGREQFF; DNA: TGCGCCAGCAGTCGTGTAGGGGGTCGAGAGCAGTTCTTC
size: .; J: TRBJ2-5; D: TRBD2; V: TRBV5-1; CDR3: CASSLAVAGGTQETQYF; DNA: TGCGCCAGCAGCTTGGCCGTGGCGGGAGGGACTCAAGAGACCCAGTACTTC
size: .; J: TRBJ1-2; D: TRBD1; V: TRBV6-5; CDR3: CASSYLTGEINYGYTF; DNA: TGTGCCAGCAGTTACCTGACAGGGGAAATTAACTATGGCTACACCTTC
size: .; J: TRBJ2-3; D: TRBD2; V: TRBV2; CDR3: CASSESRLAVTDTQYF; DNA: TGTGCCAGCAGTGAAAGTCGGCTAGCGGTTACAGATACGCAGTATTTT
size: .; J: TRBJ2-1; D: TRBD2; V: TRBV9; CDR3: CASSVLGLAGTEQFF; DNA: TGTGCCAGCAGCGTCCTCGGACTAGCGGGAACTGAGCAGTTCTTC
size: .; J: TRBJ2-5; D: .; V: TRBV15; CDR3: CATSSGLQETQYF; DNA: TGTGCCACCAGCTCGGGACTCCAAGAGACCCAGTACTTC
size: .; J: TRBJ1-2; D: .; V: TRBV6-5; CDR3: CASTRGDGTLYGYTF; DNA: TGTGCCAGCACCCGGGGGGACGGAACCCTATATGGCTACACCTTC
size: .; J: TRBJ1-1; D: .; V: TRBV30; CDR3: CAWSVGGLNTEAFF; DNA: TGTGCCTGGAGTGTTGGCGGGTTGAACACTGAAGCTTTCTTT
size: .; J: TRBJ1-3; D: .; V: TRBV5-1; CDR3: CASSLEVPGNGNTIYF; DNA: TGCGCCAGCAGCTTGGAGGTTCCGGGGAATGGAAACACCATATATTTT
size: .; J: TRBJ2-7; D: TRBD1; V: TRBV29-1; CDR3: CSVRRQGALEQYF; DNA: TGCAGCGTCAGACGACAGGGGGCCCTCGAGCAGTACTTC
size: .; J: TRBJ2-1; D: .; V: TRBV19; CDR3: CASSLLTGIYNEQFF; DNA: TGTGCCAGTAGTCTATTAACCGGGATCTACAATGAGCAGTTCTTC
size: .; J: TRBJ1-1; D: .; V: TRBV7-9; CDR3: CASSLVGGATEAFF; DNA: TGTGCCAGCAGCTTAGTCGGCGGCGCAACTGAAGCTTTCTTT
size: .; J: TRBJ1-2; D: TRBD1; V: TRBV10-3; CDR3: CAIREGQGETLGGYTF; DNA: TGTGCCATCAGGGAGGGACAGGGGGAGACCCTGGGAGGCTACACCTTC
size: once; J: TRBJ1-1; D: .; V: TRBV14; CDR3: CASSQGGAPEAFF; DNA: TGTGCCAGCAGCCAAGGCGGAGCCCCTGAAGCTTTCTTT
size: .; J: TRBJ2-1; D: TRBD2; V: TRBV19; CDR3: CASSIDEGLYNEQFF; DNA: TGTGCCAGTAGTATAGACGAGGGACTATACAATGAGCAGTTCTTC
size: .; J: TRBJ2-7; D: TRBD2; V: TRBV6-5; CDR3: CASSTGTSGAYEQYF; DNA: TGTGCCAGCAGTACCGGGACTAGCGGAGCCTACGAGCAGTACTTC
size: .; J: TRBJ2-1; D: .; V: TRBV5-1; CDR3: CASSGREHAKLYNEQFF; DNA: TGCGCCAGCAGCGGCCGGGAACACGCAAAACTCTACAATGAGCAGTTCTTC
size: .; J: TRBJ1-4; D: TRBD1; V: TRBV9; CDR3: CASTSGTGDEKLFF; DNA: TGTGCCAGCACCAGCGGGACAGGGGATGAAAAACTGTTTTTT
size: .; J: TRBJ2-3; D: TRBD1; V: TRBV11-1; CDR3: CASSLRDRGEADTQYF; DNA: TGTGCCAGCAGCTTACGAGACAGGGGAGAAGCAGATACGCAGTATTTT